These 32 T cell receptor beta chains were sequenced from one sample in a study of graft-versus-host responses after intestinal transplantation. TCRdb keeps only in-frame clones here, not all; method: immunoSEQ multiplex PCR. The data contain 20,000 or so clones, under 50% of them seen just once; the ten biggest clones take up nearly 0.9%. The specimen comprised alloreactive CD4+ T cells from a mixed lymphocyte reaction culture, sampled before intestinal transplant. Subset indicated: CFSE-low proliferating T cells sorted from roughly 6-day pre-transplant mixed lymphocyte reaction (GvH or HvG direction). The source of these receptors is a human patient who received an intestinal transplant.

V and J are TRBV9 and TRBJ2-1, with 7 bases aligning to TRBD2. Germline assignment: CDR1 SGDLS and CDR2 YYNGEE. Unmatched junction bases numbered 4, after V lost 3 bases and J lost 1 base. CDR3 length equals 15 residues. CDR3: CASSASGASYNEQFF. The CDR3, as DNA: TGTGCCAGCAGCGCAAGCGGGGCATCCTACAATGAGCAGTTCTTC.

On this clone: One end of the junction fails to match germline, which may point to a read error. The chain links TRBV7-7 to TRBJ2-5; D is unresolved. The CDR3 is 13 amino acids. Germline values: CDR1 SSHAT, CDR2 FNYEAQ (reference sequence). The CDR3 DNA reads as TGTGCTAGCAGCTTGGGCCCAACGGAGACCCAGTACTTC. This encodes CASSLGPTETQYF.

This sequence joins TRBV5-1 and TRBJ1-1; a possible D gene is TRBD1 (5 bases). With 1 base removed from V and 1 base from J, the gap between germline ends came to 11 bases. The V gene's germline CDR1 is SGHRS and CDR2 YFSETQ. The CDR3 consists of 15 residues. The CDR3 loop is CASSLSRQGNTEAFF. The CDR3 nucleotides are TGCGCCAGCAGCTTGTCAAGGCAGGGGAACACTGAAGCTTTCTTT.

This clone was detected once. The V and J genes are TRBV18 and TRBJ2-1; D is possibly TRBD1 (6 bases). Germline V gene sequence: CDR1 KGHSH, CDR2 LQKENI. This CDR3 contains 15 residues. The V and J ends lost 2 bases and 3 bases respectively, with 11 bases between them. The CDR3 DNA reads as TGTGCCAGCTCACCAACAGGGTTCGACTACAATGAGCAGTTCTTC. This codes for CASSPTGFDYNEQFF.

The J gene is TRBJ1-4, the V gene TRBV5-4; 7 bases align to TRBD1. The germline V gene has CDR1 SGHNT and CDR2 YYREEE (reference sequence). The CDR3 extends over 13 amino acids. V lost 5 bases, J lost 5 bases, and 3 bases stayed unmatched. The CDR3 nucleotides are TGTGCCAGCAGGGAACAGGGGAATGAAAAACTGTTTTTT. It specifies CASREQGNEKLFF.

CDR3 region: CASRPQGFVGNTIYF. The CDR3, as DNA: TGTGCCAGCAGACCCCAGGGCTTCGTGGGAAACACCATATATTTT. The chain employs TRBV5-6 and TRBJ1-3; tentatively, D is TRBD1 (5 bases). Germline-derived CDR1 and CDR2 are SGHDT and YYEEEE. This CDR3 region has 15 residues. V lost 5 bases and J lost 4, with 16 bases in between.

V usage is TRBV7-6 and J usage is TRBJ1-3; D call uncertain. The CDR3 runs 15 residues. V lost 3 bases and J 0 bases, leaving 9 bases between the germline ends. Germline CDR1 reads SGHVS; CDR2 reads FNYEAQ. The CDR3 region has the DNA TGTGCCAGCAGCTTGGGCCGGATCTCTGGAAACACCATATATTTT. Translation: CASSLGRISGNTIYF.

The chain couples TRBV6-5 to TRBJ2-1; D possibly corresponds to TRBD1 (5 bases). This CDR3 contains 15 residues. Between the trimmed V and J ends, which lost 4 bases and 5 bases, there was a span of 15 bases. CDR1 is MNHEY and CDR2 is SVGAGI in the germline V gene. CDR3 DNA sequence: TGTGCCAGCAGTTCCCCTTTTGGGGCCCACAATGAGCAGTTCTTC. Its protein product is CASSSPFGAHNEQFF.

The rearrangement joins TRBV6-5 to TRBJ2-3; 9 nucleotides agree with TRBD2. In germline, CDR1 is MNHEY, CDR2 SVGAGI. The CDR3 extends over 14 amino acids. V was clipped by 5 bases and J by 4 bases; unmatched bases: 4. Here the CDR3 DNA reads TGTGCCAGCAGTGCTAGCGGGGTGGCAGATACGCAGTATTTT. Translation gives CASSASGVADTQYF.

The sample holds a few counts of this clone. This rearrangement joins TRBV5-6 to TRBJ1-3; 7 bases align to TRBD1. V shed 5 bases, J shed 4 bases, and the junction held 6 bases outside the gene matches. There are 14 residues in the CDR3. The germline CDR1 and CDR2 sequences are SGHDT and YYEEEE. As DNA, the CDR3 is TGTGCCAGCAGGCCGACAGGGTCGGGAAACACCATATATTTT. This translates into CASRPTGSGNTIYF.

The chain employs TRBV7-6 and TRBJ1-3; maybe TRBD1 (6 bases). CDR1 SGHVS and CDR2 FNYEAQ come from the germline V gene. The CDR3 covers 17 residues. The V gene lost 2 bases and the J gene lost 2 bases, with 16 bases spanning the gap. Here the CDR3 reads CASSLWTQGSPGNTIYF. The CDR3 DNA reads TGTGCCAGCAGCTTATGGACCCAGGGGAGCCCTGGAAACACCATATATTTT.

V usage is TRBV11-2 and J usage is TRBJ2-3; a possible D gene is TRBD1 (5 bases). The CDR3 covers 13 residues. Germline assignment: CDR1 SGHAT and CDR2 FQNNGV. Trimming took off 2 bases at V and 4 bases at J, with 7 bases between the two ends. CDR3 protein: CASSLQGADTQYF. The CDR3 nucleotides are TGTGCCAGCAGCTTACAGGGCGCAGATACGCAGTATTTT.

This sequence joins TRBV18 and TRBJ1-2; a weak D match, TRBD1 (6 bases). The CDR3 totals 15 residues. The germline V gene encodes CDR1 KGHSH and CDR2 LQKENI. The V gene lost 3 bases and the J gene lost 7 bases, with 18 bases spanning the gap. CDR3 bases: TGTGCCAGCTCACCGAACCAAATCAGGGGAGCTGGCTACACCTTC. Protein product: CASSPNQIRGAGYTF. Full variable domain (outside the CDR3, taken from reference TRBV18 and TRBJ1-2): NAGVMQNPRHLVRRRGQEARLRCSPMKGHSHVYWYRQLPEEGLKFMVYLQKENIIDESGMPKERFSAEFPKEGPSILRIQQVVRGDSAAYFCASSPNQIRGAGYTFGSGTRLTVV.

The V call is TRBV11-1, the J call TRBJ2-7; D remains unclear. The CDR3 has 14 residues. The germline gives CDR1 SGHAT, CDR2 FQDESV (reference sequence). V gave up 1 base and J gave up 6 bases, with 13 bases separating them. CDR3 bases: TGTGCCAGCAGCTTAGGTCCAGGCTATCCCGAGCAGTACTTC. Protein sequence: CASSLGPGYPEQYF.

The CDR3 loop reads CASARDREGGYTF. The CDR3 DNA reads TGTGCCAGCGCACGGGACAGGGAAGGGGGCTACACCTTC. The rearrangement joins TRBV2 to TRBJ1-2; 9 bases are a match to TRBD1. CDR1 and CDR2 (germline): SNHLY, FYNNEI. The CDR3 has 13 amino acids. Trimming cost V 8 bases and J 8 bases; bases outside gene matches: 9.

This rearrangement joins TRBV7-3 to TRBJ2-3, with TRBD2 matching 7 bases. The CDR3 covers 14 residues. The ends lost 3 bases at V and 6 bases at J; junction bases unmatched: 6. Germline V gives CDR1 SGHTA, CDR2 FQGTGA. The CDR3 DNA reads TGTGCCAGCAGCTTTGCCAGGGAGGGGGATACGCAGTATTTT. This gives the protein CASSFAREGDTQYF.

The rearrangement joins TRBV10-2 to TRBJ1-6; D unresolved. This CDR3 contains 14 residues. The V end was cut by 6 bases, the J end by 7 bases, with 13 bases between. Germline V CDR1 and CDR2: WSHSY, SAAADI. CDR3 amino acids: CASSRGLSNSPLHF. Written as DNA, the CDR3 is TGCGCCAGCAGCCGTGGGCTTTCCAATTCACCCCTCCACTTT.

The gene calls are TRBV5-1 and TRBJ1-4, with TRBD1 matching 7 bases. Losses at the gene ends were 4 bases for V and 7 bases for J; bases not matched to a gene: 7. CDR3 length: 14 amino acids. Germline values: CDR1 SGHRS, CDR2 YFSETQ. CDR3 DNA sequence: TGCGCCAGCAGCCCCGGGACAGTCGGTGAAAAACTGTTTTTT. It is translated as CASSPGTVGEKLFF.

This clone was detected only a few times. This rearrangement joins TRBV6-5 to TRBJ2-5; a weak D match, TRBD1 (5 bases). The CDR3 is 12 residues long. The V and J ends lost 8 bases and 5 bases respectively, with 12 bases between them. CDR1 and CDR2 from the germline V gene are MNHEY and SVGAGI. CDR3 bases: TGTGCCAGCCAGGCAGGGCCCGAGACCCAGTACTTC. Encoded protein: CASQAGPETQYF.

The J gene is TRBJ1-1, the V gene TRBV10-2; D uncertain. V lost 6 bases to trimming and J lost 9 bases, with 11 bases between them. The germline V gene has CDR1 WSHSY and CDR2 SAAADI. The CDR3 is 11 residues long. CDR3 loop: CASRAPYKAFF. The CDR3 DNA sequence: TGCGCCAGCAGGGCCCCGTACAAAGCTTTCTTT.

The chain links TRBV5-1 to TRBJ2-2, with D unresolved. Germline lookup yields CDR1 SGHRS and CDR2 YFSETQ. The CDR3 totals 14 residues. V lost 1 base to trimming and J lost 0 bases, with 4 bases between them. The CDR3 loop reads CASSLTTNTGELFF. CDR3 coding DNA: TGCGCCAGCAGCTTGACTACGAACACCGGGGAGCTGTTTTTT.

V gene TRBV11-2 combines with J gene TRBJ1-2; weak D call: TRBD1 (5 bases). V was trimmed by 1 base and J by 3 bases, leaving 9 bases between them. Looked up from germline, CDR1 is SGHAT and CDR2 is FQNNGV. This CDR3 contains 14 residues. CDR3 residues: CASSLGQGYYGYTF. The DNA for the CDR3 is TGTGCCAGCAGCTTAGGGCAGGGTTACTATGGCTACACCTTC.

This chain uses TRBV7-9 with TRBJ2-3; possible D gene TRBD2, 6 bases. Germline CDR1 SEHNR, CDR2 FQNEAQ (reference sequence). Trimming shortened V by 0 bases and J by 2 bases, and 9 bases separated the two germline ends. This CDR3 spans 15 amino acids. CDR3 region: CASSLAGGPTDTQYF. In DNA form, the CDR3 reads TGTGCCAGCAGCTTAGCCGGGGGTCCCACAGATACGCAGTATTTT.

The table lists this clone with a few counts. This chain links TRBV11-2 with TRBJ1-4; D possibly corresponds to TRBD1 (5 bases). V was cut by 1 base and J by 7 bases, with 13 bases left in between. In germline, CDR1 is SGHAT, CDR2 FQNNGV. CDR3 length: 15 residues. CDR3 amino acids: CASSLGGQGGEKLFF. The DNA of the CDR3 is TGTGCCAGCAGCTTAGGTGGCCAGGGCGGTGAAAAACTGTTTTTT.

This clone showed up just a few times. The gene calls are TRBV7-2 and TRBJ1-2; possible D gene TRBD1, 5 bases. Germline V gene lookup returns CDR1 SGHTA and CDR2 FQGNSA. The ends were cut back, 0 bases at V and 2 bases at J, with 7 bases in the middle. The CDR3 loop spans 14 amino acids. CDR3 sequence: CASSLAGANYGYTF. As DNA, the CDR3 is TGTGCCAGCAGCTTAGCAGGGGCGAACTATGGCTACACCTTC.

This clone was counted between two and nine times. V is TRBV4-1 and J is TRBJ1-2, with no clear D. With 0 bases removed from V and 0 bases from J, the gap between germline ends came to 17 bases. This CDR3 region has 18 residues. The V gene's germline CDR1 is MGHRA and CDR2 YSYEKL. The CDR3 is CASSQDLGGGRANYGYTF. The CDR3 DNA follows: TGCGCCAGCAGCCAAGATTTAGGTGGTGGGAGAGCTAACTATGGCTACACCTTC.

This clone was seen only a few times. V gene TRBV11-1 combines with J gene TRBJ2-1; 11 bases line up with TRBD2. V lost 1 base, J lost 7 bases, and 6 bases stayed unmatched. The CDR3 is 16 residues long. Germline V gene lookup returns CDR1 SGHAT and CDR2 FQDESV (reference sequence). Here the CDR3 DNA reads TGTGCCAGCAGCTTAGGGCCGGGACTAGCGGAAAATGAGCAGTTCTTC. This encodes CASSLGPGLAENEQFF.

The rearrangement uses TRBV18 and TRBJ2-2; TRBD1 is a possible D gene (6 bases). Between the trimmed V and J ends, which lost 8 bases and 5 bases, there was a span of 18 bases. The length of the CDR3 is 15 residues. The germline V gene encodes CDR1 KGHSH and CDR2 LQKENI. CDR3 sequence (DNA): TGTGCCAGCACTCCCCTGGGGGCCTTTACCGGGGAGCTGTTTTTT. This sequence encodes CASTPLGAFTGELFF. Full variable domain (missing parts from reference TRBV18 and TRBJ2-2): NAGVMQNPRHLVRRRGQEARLRCSPMKGHSHVYWYRQLPEEGLKFMVYLQKENIIDESGMPKERFSAEFPKEGPSILRIQQVVRGDSAAYFCASTPLGAFTGELFFGEGSRLTVL.

V and J are TRBV6-5 and TRBJ1-6, with a possible D match to TRBD1 (5 bases). The CDR3 runs 15 residues. Trimming shortened V by 0 bases and J by 6 bases, and 9 bases separated the two germline ends. Per germline, CDR1 MNHEY and CDR2 SVGAGI. CDR3 sequence: CASSYSWGGNSPLHF. CDR3 DNA sequence: TGTGCCAGCAGTTACTCGTGGGGGGGTAATTCACCCCTCCACTTT.

The chain carries TRBV9 and TRBJ1-3, with a possible D match to TRBD1 (5 bases). Germline values: CDR1 SGDLS, CDR2 YYNGEE. V was cut by 0 bases and J by 4 bases, with 8 bases left in between. The CDR3 has 14 residues. CDR3 nucleotide sequence: TGTGCCAGCAGCGTAGTCCCAGGGGGAAACACCATATATTTT. Protein sequence: CASSVVPGGNTIYF.

This clone was counted a few times. The chain uses TRBV13 and TRBJ1-6; tentative D call: TRBD1 (5 bases). Germline V gives CDR1 PRHDT, CDR2 FYEKMQ (reference sequence). The CDR3 is made up of 15 amino acids. V was trimmed by 2 bases and J by 4 bases, leaving 9 bases between them. As DNA, the CDR3 is TGTGCCAGCAGCTTACGACAGCTATATAATTCACCCCTCCACTTT. It yields the protein CASSLRQLYNSPLHF.

The chain links TRBV2 to TRBJ1-5, with 7 bases fitting TRBD1. There are 15 residues in the CDR3. In germline, CDR1 is SNHLY, CDR2 FYNNEI. After removal of 7 bases from V and 3 bases from J, the junction contained 9 bases not matched to a gene. The CDR3 DNA sequence: TGTGCCAGCACCCCGACAGGGACCCCCAATCAGCCCCAGCATTTT. This encodes CASTPTGTPNQPQHF.